These T cell receptor beta chains were read from a single sample in a study of cytomegalovirus exposure and HLA in healthy donors. Generated by immunoSEQ multiplex PCR, the TCRdb table keeps only in-frame clones and is missing some. Of about 160,000 clones in the sample, 75% were seen once. Input material: PBMCs. The receptor source for this set is a woman between 45 and 60 years old in good health and CMV-seropositive. Both conserved end residues are part of each CDR3. The D gene is left open where the match is weak. The listing skips clone size in some rows; elsewhere it reads once, few, many or a size class.

clone size	V gene	J gene	D gene	CDR3 protein	CDR3 DNA
few	TRBV30	TRBJ1-4	.	CAWSVLRRTNEKLFF	TGTGCCTGGAGTGTACTGAGGAGAACTAATGAAAAACTGTTTTTT
.	TRBV5-4	TRBJ2-2	.	CASSRDFTTGELFF	TGTGCCAGCAGCCGGGACTTTACCACCGGGGAGCTGTTTTTT
.	TRBV29-1	TRBJ2-1	TRBD1	CSVEVWTGGYNEQFF	TGCAGCGTTGAAGTTTGGACAGGGGGTTACAATGAGCAGTTCTTC
.	TRBV25-1	TRBJ1-1	.	CASAWANTEAFF	TGTGCCAGTGCGTGGGCGAACACTGAAGCTTTCTTT
.	TRBV30	TRBJ1-2	.	CAWSLRRTTCGYTF	TGTGCCTGGAGCCTGCGCAGGACTACTTGCGGCTACACCTTC
.	TRBV10-2	TRBJ1-1	.	CASSEAHMNTEAFF	TGCGCCAGCAGTGAGGCACACATGAACACTGAAGCTTTCTTT
.	TRBV29-1	TRBJ2-1	TRBD1	CSVEGGQGGVNEQFF	TGCAGCGTTGAAGGGGGACAGGGTGGTGTAAATGAGCAGTTCTTC
.	TRBV5-1	TRBJ1-4	.	CASSLEGQESEKLFF	TGCGCCAGCAGCTTGGAGGGACAAGAGAGTGAAAAACTGTTTTTT
.	TRBV7-9	TRBJ1-1	TRBD1	CASSFVGQGFMDTEAFF	TGTGCCAGCAGCTTTGTGGGACAGGGTTTTATGGACACTGAAGCTTTCTTT
.	TRBV2	TRBJ1-1	.	CASRIRLLNTEAFF	TGTGCCAGCCGCATTCGCCTTCTAAACACTGAAGCTTTCTTT
.	TRBV30	TRBJ1-6	.	CAWSGRGASSYNSPLHF	TGTGCCTGGAGTGGACGGGGGGCGAGCTCCTATAATTCACCCCTCCACTTT
.	TRBV2	TRBJ1-5	TRBD1	CASRGQGVGPQHF	TGTGCCAGCAGAGGACAGGGGGTCGGTCCCCAGCATTTT
.	TRBV13	TRBJ2-7	TRBD1	CASSRDREFYEQYF	TGTGCCAGCAGCCGGGACAGGGAGTTCTACGAGCAGTACTTC
.	TRBV7-3	TRBJ2-3	TRBD2	CASSLIAGGSTDTQYF	TGTGCCAGCAGCTTAATTGCGGGGGGTAGCACAGATACGCAGTATTTT
.	TRBV27	TRBJ2-7	.	CASSHRTRGLYEQYF	TGTGCCAGCAGCCACAGGACAAGAGGTCTGTACGAGCAGTACTTC
.	TRBV5-1	TRBJ1-4	TRBD1	CASSPETGINEKLFF	TGCGCCAGCAGCCCCGAGACAGGGATTAATGAAAAACTGTTTTTT
.	TRBV7-3	TRBJ1-6	.	CASSQDADSSPLHF	TGTGCCAGCAGCCAAGATGCCGATAGTTCACCCCTCCACTTT
.	TRBV9	TRBJ1-2	.	CASSAGGYNYGYTF	TGTGCCAGCAGCGCCGGGGGGTATAACTATGGCTACACCTTC
.	TRBV6-1	TRBJ1-5	.	CASSTVYSNQPQHF	TGTGCCAGTTCGACAGTCTATAGCAATCAGCCCCAGCATTTT
once	TRBV5-1	TRBJ1-3	.	CASSLVGGTGNTIYF	TGCGCCAGCAGCTTGGTGGGGGGTACGGGAAACACCATATATTTT
.	TRBV6-5	TRBJ2-3	.	CASSGVSTDTQYF	TGTGCCAGCTCGGGGGTTAGCACAGATACGCAGTATTTT
.	TRBV6-1	TRBJ1-2	TRBD1	CASGPRGRDGYTF	TGTGCCAGCGGCCCCAGGGGGCGGGATGGCTACACCTTC
.	TRBV19	TRBJ2-7	.	CASRSTGKAEQYF	TGTGCCAGTAGGTCCACAGGGAAAGCCGAGCAGTACTTC
few	TRBV5-1	TRBJ1-2	.	CASSLESVNYGYTF	TGCGCCAGCAGCTTGGAGTCAGTAAACTATGGCTACACCTTC
.	TRBV19	TRBJ2-4	.	CASRGEAKNIQYF	TGTGCCAGTAGGGGAGAAGCCAAAAACATTCAGTACTTC
.	TRBV9	TRBJ2-7	TRBD1	CASSKGQGTYEQYF	TGTGCCAGCAGCAAGGGACAGGGAACCTACGAGCAGTACTTC
.	TRBV13	TRBJ2-5	.	CASSNEGRGQETQYF	TGTGCCAGCAGCAACGAAGGCAGGGGCCAAGAGACCCAGTACTTC
.	TRBV5-1	TRBJ1-6	.	CASSSPPGQLESPLHF	TGCGCCAGCAGCTCTCCCCCCGGACAGCTGGAATCACCCCTCCACTTT
.	TRBV19	TRBJ1-2	.	CASGGGPLANYGYTF	TGTGCCAGTGGTGGAGGGCCTCTTGCTAACTATGGCTACACCTTC
.	TRBV5-1	TRBJ1-4	TRBD1	CASSLGGTGKNEKLFF	TGCGCCAGCAGCTTGGGAGGGACAGGGAAAAATGAAAAACTGTTTTTT
.	TRBV5-1	TRBJ1-2	TRBD1	CASSRDRGSYGYTF	TGCGCCAGCAGCCGCGACAGGGGCTCATATGGCTACACCTTC
.	TRBV19	TRBJ1-1	TRBD1	CASSVGDSMNTEAFF	TGTGCCAGTAGTGTCGGGGACAGTATGAACACTGAAGCTTTCTTT
few	TRBV4-2	TRBJ1-5	.	CASSQDIGGSQPQHF	TGTGCCAGCAGCCAAGATATAGGGGGAAGTCAGCCCCAGCATTTT
.	TRBV27	TRBJ1-2	TRBD1	CASRRSLTGGGYTF	TGTGCCAGCAGAAGATCCCTAACAGGGGGCGGCTACACCTTC